This T cell receptor (beta chain) was documented in a study of metastatic and nonmetastatic thyroid tumors. Overall study: The authors compared repertoires across blood and tumor or nodule tissue from malignant and benign thyroid patients.

General study points: Benign nodules were reported to have significantly lower TCR beta diversity than malignant thyroid tumors, in blood and tumor.

As concerns this clone: Its antigen is not identified. A junction end diverges from the germline sequence, so it may reflect a read error.

TCRdb ran MiXCR on the PCR reads. Here the sample spans around 37,000 clones, around 21% being singletons. This CDR3 is built from 14 residues. Germline-derived CDR1 and CDR2 are SGHTA and FQGTGA. No treatment of any kind had been given to any patient before thyroid surgery. Sequenced input: blood. The receptor was isolated from a female donor with papillary thyroid cancer or a benign thyroid nodule (not recorded which). Some clones in this sample may be carry-over from other donors' samples. This chain joins TRBV7-3 and TRBJ2-3, with 7 bases that match TRBD1. In DNA form, the CDR3 reads TGTGCCAGCATCTTAAGGGGGCAGGTAGATACGCAGTATTTT. Translating gives CASILRGQVDTQYF.